These 31 T cell receptor beta chains were all obtained from the same sample, sequenced in a study of T cell repertoires in cytomegalovirus infection. TCRdb reanalysed the reads using MiXCR and keeps one entry per CDR3 protein. This sample has around 740,000 distinct CDR3 sequences; 35% to 45% occur once, and the top ten carry roughly 2.8%. Sequenced sample: PBMCs. Source of these receptors: a human donor in good health (CMV status not recorded). Some clones in this sample may be carry-over from other donors' samples.

The count of this clonotype is one. This rearrangement joins TRBV6-2 or TRBV6-3 to TRBJ2-2, with 11 bases lining up with TRBD1. V trimming: 0 bases; J trimming: 5 bases; junction bases outside the gene matches: 11. The CDR3 extends over 19 amino acids. Germline V CDR1 and CDR2: MNHEY, SVGEGT. This CDR3 reads CASSYSIHRDRGRTGELFF. Written as DNA, the CDR3 is TGTGCCAGCAGTTACTCGATTCACCGGGACAGGGGGAGGACCGGGGAGCTGTTTTTT.

The CDR3: CSARRAGQGVYEQYF. CDR3 DNA sequence: TGCAGTGCTAGGAGAGCGGGACAGGGGGTATACGAGCAGTACTTC. V and J are TRBV20-1 and TRBJ2-7; the match to TRBD1 covers 11 bases. The CDR3 length is 15 residues. V shed 3 bases, J shed 4 bases, and the junction held 8 bases outside the gene matches. CDR1 and CDR2 (germline): DFQATT, SNEGSKA (reference sequence).

This clonotype was recorded many times. The chain employs TRBV7-3 and TRBJ2-7, with unresolved D. CDR1 is SGHTA and CDR2 is FQGTGA in the germline V gene. This CDR3 region has 14 residues. Trimming left V 7 bases short and J 1 base short, with 14 bases between. The CDR3 spells CASTHGGKSYEQYF. DNA for the CDR3: TGTGCCAGCACCCATGGTGGCAAGTCCTACGAGCAGTACTTC.

This clonotype came up many times. The rearrangement links TRBV5-5 to TRBJ1-5; D unclear. This CDR3 has 13 amino acids. From germline, CDR1 is SGHKS and CDR2 YYEKEE (reference sequence). Trimming took 1 base from V and 4 from J, leaving 6 bases between them. The CDR3 bases are TGTGCCAGCAGCTTGAGGGCTAATCAGCCCCAGCATTTT. This sequence encodes CASSLRANQPQHF. Full variable domain (rest looked up from reference TRBV5-5 and TRBJ1-5): DAGVTQSPTHLIKTRGQQVTLRCSPISGHKSVSWYQQVLGQGPQFIFQYYEKEERGRGNFPDRFSARQFPNYSSELNVNALLLGDSALYLCASSLRANQPQHFGDGTRLSIL.

This clonotype turned up a few times. The V call is TRBV10-3, the J call TRBJ2-7; 10 bases line up with TRBD1. The V and J ends lost 6 bases and 7 bases, in that order; junction bases with no gene match: 15. The CDR3 is made up of 16 amino acids. Per germline, CDR1 ENHRY and CDR2 SYGVKD. This chain's CDR3 is CAIRGSRGTGAEEQYF. Here the CDR3 DNA reads TGTGCCATCAGGGGTTCACGCGGGACAGGGGCTGAAGAGCAGTACTTC.

The V call is TRBV11-1, the J call TRBJ2-2; 9 bases align to TRBD2. From germline, CDR1 is SGHAT and CDR2 FQDESV (reference sequence). Unmatched junction bases numbered 9, after V lost 5 bases and J lost 2 bases. CDR3 size: 17 residues. The DNA of the CDR3 is TGTGCCAGCAGCAAAGGTGGTAGCGGGGGAAACACCGGGGAGCTGTTTTTT. Translating gives CASSKGGSGGNTGELFF.

The V call is TRBV5-1, the J call TRBJ1-2, with D possibly TRBD1 on 6 matching bases. V lost 4 bases and J 9 bases, leaving 10 bases between the germline ends. The CDR3 spans 11 residues. Germline lookup yields CDR1 SGHRS and CDR2 YFSETQ. CDR3 sequence reads: CASSPGHRYTF. In DNA form, the CDR3 reads TGCGCCAGCAGCCCGGGACATCGCTACACCTTC.

The chain combines TRBV19 with TRBJ2-2; the D gene is possibly TRBD2 (7 bases). Germline V gene data show CDR1 as LNHDA and CDR2 as SQIVND (reference sequence). V was clipped by 8 bases and J by 7 bases, with 17 bases between them. This CDR3 comprises 14 residues. The CDR3 loop is CASRGAPSVGELFF. Here the CDR3 DNA reads TGTGCCAGTCGGGGGGCGCCGTCAGTCGGGGAGCTGTTTTTT.

The sample holds a few counts of this clonotype. The chain carries TRBV5-6 and TRBJ2-7; 7 bases are shared with TRBD1. The CDR3 is 15 residues long. V gave up 0 bases and J gave up 3 bases; unmatched junction bases: 6. The germline V gene encodes CDR1 SGHDT and CDR2 YYEEEE. The CDR3 sequence is CASSLGRGFFYEQYF. CDR3 DNA sequence: TGTGCCAGCAGCTTGGGCAGGGGGTTCTTCTACGAGCAGTACTTC. Full variable domain (missing parts from reference TRBV5-6 and TRBJ2-7): DAGVTQSPTHLIKTRGQQVTLRCSPKSGHDTVSWYQQALGQGPQFIFQYYEEEERQRGNFPDRFSGHQFPNYSSELNVNALLLGDSALYLCASSLGRGFFYEQYFGPGTRLTVT.

This clonotype has just a few counts. The V gene is TRBV6-2 or TRBV6-3, the J gene TRBJ2-1, with 12 bases identical to TRBD2. The ends lost 0 bases at V and 6 bases at J; junction bases unmatched: 3. This CDR3 comprises 16 residues. Germline lookup yields CDR1 MNHEY and CDR2 SVGEGT. The CDR3 nucleotides read TGTGCCAGCAGTTACTCGACTAGCGGGAGCCGCAATGAGCAGTTCTTC. Translated: CASSYSTSGSRNEQFF.

The sample holds a few counts of this clonotype. V and J are TRBV28 and TRBJ2-7; 11 positions match TRBD1. With 5 bases clipped from V and 3 bases from J, the junction kept 3 bases outside the gene matches. Germline CDR1 is MDHEN and CDR2 is SYDVKM. The CDR3 runs 14 residues. CDR3 nucleotides: TGTGCCAGCAGTCGGACAGGGGGCATCTACGAGCAGTACTTC. Amino acid sequence: CASSRTGGIYEQYF.

Only a few counts were recorded for this clonotype. The CDR3 nucleotides read TGTGCCAGCAGCGTGGACAGGGGAGGGTGGCAGCCCCAGCATTTT. Protein sequence: CASSVDRGGWQPQHF. The V and J genes are TRBV28 and TRBJ1-5, with 9 bases lining up with TRBD1. V trimming: 6 bases; J trimming: 7 bases; junction bases outside the gene matches: 10. This CDR3 spans 15 amino acids. The germline V gene has CDR1 MDHEN and CDR2 SYDVKM.

With respect to this clonotype: This may arise from a read error, as a much more abundant clone is one base away. The gene calls are TRBV7-2 and TRBJ2-7, with D tentatively TRBD2 (7 bases). In germline, CDR1 is SGHTA, CDR2 FQGNSA. The V and J ends lost 5 bases and 1 base respectively, with 15 bases between them. This CDR3 contains 15 residues. The CDR3 nucleotides are TGTGCCAGCAGCCACGGACTAGGGGGGTCCTACGAGCAGTACTTC. Translating gives CASSHGLGGSYEQYF.

The rearrangement joins TRBV14 to TRBJ1-1, with 8 positions matching TRBD1. CDR3 length: 17 amino acids. The V gene's germline CDR1 is SGHDN and CDR2 FVKESK. Trimming took 2 bases from V and 6 from J; bases not matched to a gene: 14. CDR3 sequence (DNA): TGTGCCAGCAGCCAACTAACCTCCGGGACAGGAAGTTCTGAAGCTTTCTTT. Amino acid sequence: CASSQLTSGTGSSEAFF.

The chain recombines TRBV3-1 with TRBJ2-1; the match to TRBD2 covers 7 bases. This CDR3 is built from 15 residues. Trimming took 4 bases from V and 8 from J; bases not matched to a gene: 11. Per germline, CDR1 LGHDT and CDR2 YNNKEL (reference sequence). CDR3 in DNA: TGTGCCAGCAGCCTGGCGGGAGAAGGCTGGCATGAGCAGTTCTTC. It is translated as CASSLAGEGWHEQFF.

In this sample, this clonotype turned up once. The V and J genes are TRBV28 and TRBJ2-3, with 8 bases matching TRBD1. There are 15 residues in the CDR3. The junction had 7 bases not matched to a gene; V was cut back by 5 bases and J by 3 bases. The germline CDR1 and CDR2 sequences are MDHEN and SYDVKM. Here the CDR3 reads CASSPSQGATDTQYF. Here the CDR3 DNA reads TGTGCCAGCAGTCCGTCCCAGGGGGCTACAGATACGCAGTATTTT.

The chain combines TRBV7-9 with TRBJ2-6; D is ambiguous. The CDR3 is made up of 18 amino acids. Trimming removed 5 bases at V and 2 bases at J, with 19 bases between. CDR1 is SEHNR, CDR2 FQNEAQ, per germline (reference sequence). CDR3 in amino acids: CASSPPGRRDAGANVLTF. DNA of the CDR3: TGTGCCAGCAGCCCACCCGGGCGAAGGGATGCTGGGGCCAACGTCCTGACTTTC.

This clonotype was detected a few times. The CDR3 spells CASSDDRVGGKETQYF. Written as DNA, the CDR3 is TGTGCCAGCAGTGACGACAGGGTTGGGGGAAAAGAGACCCAGTACTTC. The chain links TRBV6-1 to TRBJ2-5; TRBD1 aligns across 7 bases. The CDR3 loop spans 16 amino acids. CDR1 and CDR2 from the germline V gene are MNHNS and SASEGT. V lost 3 bases, J lost 3 bases, and 10 bases stayed unmatched.

The rearrangement uses TRBV7-2 and TRBJ1-2; 9 nucleotides align to TRBD1. The CDR3 is 13 residues long. Losses at the gene ends were 4 bases for V and 7 bases for J; bases not matched to a gene: 4. CDR1 and CDR2 (germline): SGHTA, FQGNSA. CDR3 nucleotide sequence: TGTGCCAGCAGCTACAGGGGGCACGGTGGCTACACCTTC. It translates to CASSYRGHGGYTF.

This clonotype was detected ten times or more. The chain is built from TRBV12-3 or TRBV12-4 and TRBJ2-2, with unresolved D. The CDR3 loop spans 12 amino acids. Deletions cut 3 bases from V and 3 bases from J, with 2 bases between. CDR3 sequence: CASSFHTGELFF. DNA for the CDR3: TGTGCCAGCAGTTTCCACACCGGGGAGCTGTTTTTT.

This clonotype was counted ten times or more. This chain connects TRBV4-2 to TRBJ2-1; D may match TRBD1 or TRBD2 (5 bases each). The ends were cut back, 0 bases at V and 5 bases at J, with 11 bases in the middle. CDR3 length equals 15 residues. Germline CDR1 reads LGHNA; CDR2 reads YNFKEQ. The DNA for the CDR3 is TGTGCCAGCAGCCAAGAATGGGGGAGAAACAATGAGCAGTTCTTC. Amino acids: CASSQEWGRNNEQFF.

This clonotype was counted between two and nine times. This chain links TRBV11-2 with TRBJ1-5; TRBD1 might be the D (5 bases). CDR1 and CDR2 from the germline V gene are SGHAT and FQNNGV. The CDR3 has 16 residues. The ends were cut back, 5 bases at V and 3 bases at J, with 17 bases in the middle. The CDR3 region is CASSPGGNLFNQPQHF. The CDR3 DNA reads as TGTGCCAGCAGCCCGGGGGGGAACCTTTTCAATCAGCCCCAGCATTTT.

This chain links TRBV2 with TRBJ2-3; D possibly corresponds to TRBD1 (5 bases). V was cut by 4 bases and J by 1 base, with 9 bases left in between. In germline, CDR1 is SNHLY, CDR2 FYNNEI. CDR3 size: 14 residues. CDR3 nucleotide sequence: TGTGCCAGCAGTGTGGAACAGGGCACAGATACGCAGTATTTT. It translates to CASSVEQGTDTQYF.

The chain links TRBV6-2 or TRBV6-3 to TRBJ2-7; 9 bases agree with TRBD1. This CDR3 is built from 15 residues. The trim removed 0 bases at V and 5 bases at J, leaving 5 bases unmatched. Germline assignment: CDR1 MNHEY and CDR2 SVGEGT. CDR3 bases: TGTGCCAGCAGTTACTCCGGGACAGGGAGACACGAGCAGTACTTC. This gives the protein CASSYSGTGRHEQYF.

This clonotype has a handful of counts. J is TRBJ2-7 and V is TRBV6-1; 7 bases line up with TRBD1. Germline trimming cut 5 bases from V and 3 bases from J; bases unmatched to any gene: 10. The CDR3 has 15 amino acids. CDR1 and CDR2 from the germline V gene are MNHNS and SASEGT. The DNA of the CDR3 is TGTGCCAGCAGTTCCCGGGAAGGGGGCCTCTACGAGCAGTACTTC. This sequence encodes CASSSREGGLYEQYF.

The chain employs TRBV28 and TRBJ1-5; D is unresolved. This CDR3 is 16 amino acids long. The ends were cut back, 1 base at V and 6 bases at J, with 16 bases in the middle. CDR1 is MDHEN and CDR2 is SYDVKM in the germline V gene. Written as DNA, the CDR3 is TGTGCCAGCAGTTTATTCCGGGAAGGCCGCGGTCAGCCCCAGCATTTT. This gives the protein CASSLFREGRGQPQHF.

This clonotype occurred a few times. The CDR3 coding sequence is TGTGCCAGTAGGGGACAGGGCCGCACAGATACGCAGTATTTT. Translated, it gives CASRGQGRTDTQYF. V usage is TRBV19 and J usage is TRBJ2-3; 9 bases are a match to TRBD1. Germline CDR1 and CDR2: LNHDA and SQIVND (reference sequence). The CDR3 is made up of 14 amino acids. V shed 6 bases, J shed 1 base, and the junction held 2 bases outside the gene matches.

V is TRBV5-1 and J is TRBJ2-2; a possible D gene is TRBD2 (5 bases). Germline CDR1 SGHRS, CDR2 YFSETQ. The CDR3 totals 16 residues. V lost 3 bases and J lost 5, with 17 bases in between. The CDR3 loop is CASSSNRVGGTGELFF. CDR3 nucleotide sequence: TGCGCCAGCAGCTCGAACCGCGTCGGCGGGACCGGGGAGCTGTTTTTT. The whole variable domain, filled in from reference TRBV5-1 and TRBJ2-2, reads KAGVTQTPRYLIKTRGQQVTLSCSPISGHRSVSWYQQTPGQGLQFLFEYFSETQRNKGNFPGRFSGRQFSNSRSEMNVSTLELGDSALYLCASSSNRVGGTGELFFGEGSRLTVL.

CDR3 nucleotides: TGTGCCAGTAGTCCGGGACTTCGGGGCAATCAGCCCCAGCATTTT. Translating gives CASSPGLRGNQPQHF. This chain uses TRBV19 with TRBJ1-5; D perhaps matches TRBD1 (5 bases). Per germline, CDR1 LNHDA and CDR2 SQIVND (reference sequence). The V end was cut by 5 bases, the J end by 2 bases, with 13 bases between. This CDR3 is built from 15 residues.

This chain uses TRBV11-2 with TRBJ1-1; D is unclear. CDR3 length equals 12 residues. Trimming removed 1 base at V and 12 bases at J, with 12 bases between. Germline CDR1 is SGHAT and CDR2 is FQNNGV. The CDR3 DNA is TGTGCCAGCAGCTTAGGGACCGGGGTAACTTTCTTT. This encodes CASSLGTGVTFF.

CDR3 sequence reads: CASSLAGQLNEKLFF. The CDR3 region has the DNA TGTGCCAGCAGCTTAGCGGGACAGCTTAATGAAAAACTGTTTTTT. This sequence joins TRBV11-2 and TRBJ1-4; 7 nucleotides line up with TRBD1. CDR3 size: 15 residues. The germline gives CDR1 SGHAT, CDR2 FQNNGV. With V trimmed by 1 base and J by 4 bases, 3 bases remained unmatched.